This T cell receptor beta chain is from a study of molecular identifiers for immune sequencing clone quantification. Overall study: Replicate RNA from 20,000 or 100,000 naive CD8 T cells formed five aliquots; four were sequenced.

Using its own MiXCR run on the PCR reads, TCRdb lists one record per CDR3 protein. The sample comprises approximately 630,000 distinct CDR3 sequences, 25% of which are singletons, and about 0.84% rests with the top ten. Comments on this clonotype: Its antigen is unidentified.

Libraries of naive CD8 cells were prepared from about 19,000 to 1,100,000 sorted cells using 10%, 30% or 50% RNA. The CD8+CD4-CCR7+CD45RA+ phenotype defined the sorted naive CD8 T cells. Study-wide points: Clones that exceeded 20 RNA copies held over 99% of effector molecules, yet under 1% in naive cells.

This receptor was identified in a human donor in good health. Some libraries in this study had Jurkat cell RNA spiked in. The sequencing sample was made of naive CD8+ T cells from blood, with Jurkat cell RNA spiked in. Subset given: FACS-sorted CD8+CD4-CCR7+CD45RA+ naive T cells.

The CDR3 here is CSATSGAYEQYF. The CDR3 region has the DNA TGCAGTGCTACTAGCGGGGCCTACGAGCAGTACTTC. The chain recombines TRBV20-1 with TRBJ2-7; 9 nucleotides match TRBD2. The CDR3 spans 12 residues. Germline V gene lookup returns CDR1 DFQATT and CDR2 SNEGSKA (reference sequence). The junction had 0 bases not matched to a gene; V was cut back by 4 bases and J by 2 bases.